This TCR beta chain was identified in a study of blood T cell repertoires in COVID-19. Study-level background: Collection of acute and convalescent COVID-19 samples took place in the United States, Italy and Spain. In each case, the material was cDNA or gDNA derived from T cells, B-cell-depleted T cells, or PBMCs.

In the original workflow: Reference gene primer amplification in the assay estimated nucleated cell counts. Clones were read by immunoSEQ multiplex PCR, and TCRdb kept only the in-frame ones, dropping some. D and trimming were read from the DNA, whereas the V and J calls and clone size are those reported in that table. The data show roughly 140,000 clones, around four fifths seen once. Trimming took 4 bases from V and 9 from J, leaving 13 bases between them. The CDR3 has 13 amino acids. Germline CDR1 is SGHDN and CDR2 is FVKESK. This clone was seen a few times. The chain carries TRBV14 and TRBJ2-1; weak D call: TRBD1 (6 bases). The sequencing input was peripheral blood. The origin of this receptor is a human donor in a cohort sampled during active COVID-19. CDR3 sequence reads: CASSLGAVAEQFF. The CDR3 coding sequence is TGTGCCAGCAGCCTGGGGGCAGTCGCTGAGCAGTTCTTC.